These T cell receptor beta chains were read from a single sample in a study of cytomegalovirus exposure and HLA in healthy donors. Some clones are missing from TCRdb's copy, which holds only in-frame ones; the method was immunoSEQ multiplex PCR. Among around 130,000 clones listed, 70% to 85% were seen once. What was sequenced was PBMCs. The receptors shown here come from a man aged 40-49 years in good health and CMV-seronegative. Both conserved end residues are part of each CDR3. The D gene is left open where the match is weak. Size tells how often a clone was seen (once, few, many) or the class of an expanded clone, and some rows leave it out.

abundance	v_gene	j_gene	d_gene	len	CDR3aa	CDR3nt
-	TRBV16	TRBJ1-3	-	15	CASSQSGRAGNTIYF	TGTGCCAGCAGCCAATCGGGCAGGGCTGGAAACACCATATATTTT
-	TRBV9	TRBJ1-6	-	15	CASSVDSSYNSPLHF	TGTGCCAGCAGCGTCGACAGCTCCTATAATTCACCCCTCCACTTT
-	TRBV29-1	TRBJ2-7	TRBD2	16	CSVEDRTSGSSYEQYF	TGCAGCGTTGAAGATAGGACTAGCGGGAGCTCCTACGAGCAGTACTTC
-	TRBV7-2	TRBJ2-1	-	12	CASSLYSGEQFF	TGTGCCAGCAGCTTATATTCCGGTGAGCAGTTCTTC
few	TRBV7-6	TRBJ2-1	TRBD2	18	CASSQSTSLAGGYNEQFF	TGTGCCAGCAGCCAAAGTACAAGTCTAGCGGGAGGGTACAATGAGCAGTTCTTC
few	TRBV30	TRBJ2-2	TRBD2	12	CAWRRGGRELFF	TGTGCCTGGCGGCGGGGGGGCCGGGAGCTGTTTTTT
-	TRBV6-5	TRBJ2-7	TRBD1	14	CASSSDRGPYEQYF	TGTGCCAGCAGTTCCGACAGGGGCCCCTACGAGCAGTACTTC
-	TRBV19	TRBJ2-1	-	13	CASSGSSYNEQFF	TGTGCCAGTAGCGGGAGCTCCTACAATGAGCAGTTCTTC
-	TRBV6-5	TRBJ2-7	TRBD1	13	CASSPSTGYGQYF	TGTGCCAGCAGTCCCTCGACAGGGTACGGGCAGTACTTC
-	TRBV6-1	TRBJ2-7	TRBD2	15	CASSELAGGPYEQYF	TGTGCCAGCAGTGAACTAGCGGGGGGCCCCTACGAGCAGTACTTC
-	TRBV6-5	TRBJ2-5	-	14	CASSLQGGVETQYF	TGTGCCAGCAGTCTCCAGGGGGGCGTGGAGACCCAGTACTTC
-	TRBV15	TRBJ2-5	-	14	CATSLGLSQETQYF	TGTGCCACCAGCCTGGGCCTCAGCCAAGAGACCCAGTACTTC
few	TRBV4-1	TRBJ1-1	TRBD1	13	CASSQQGATEAFF	TGCGCCAGCAGCCAACAGGGGGCCACTGAAGCTTTCTTT
few	TRBV28	TRBJ2-3	TRBD2	21	CASSSYFPLAGGPWGTDTQYF	TGTGCCAGCAGTTCCTACTTCCCTTTAGCGGGAGGGCCGTGGGGGACAGATACGCAGTATTTT
-	TRBV5-1	TRBJ2-3	TRBD1	17	CASSQAGTDVKTDTQYF	TGCGCCAGCAGCCAGGCCGGGACAGACGTGAAAACAGATACGCAGTATTTT
-	TRBV7-6	TRBJ2-1	TRBD1	16	CASSLGRDRVFNEQFF	TGTGCCAGCAGCTTAGGCCGGGACAGGGTGTTTAATGAGCAGTTCTTC
-	TRBV28	TRBJ1-2	TRBD1	15	CASRSSQGAGYGYTF	TGTGCCAGCAGATCCTCCCAGGGGGCCGGCTATGGCTACACCTTC
-	TRBV5-1	TRBJ2-7	TRBD2	15	CASSLGLAGEVEQYF	TGCGCCAGCAGCTTGGGTCTAGCGGGGGAGGTCGAGCAGTACTTC
-	TRBV14	TRBJ2-5	-	16	CASSPRPRAGQETQYF	TGTGCCAGCAGCCCTCGGCCCCGAGCGGGTCAGGAGACCCAGTACTTC
few	TRBV4-1	TRBJ2-4	TRBD2	15	CASSQPREFGNIQYF	TGCGCCAGCAGCCAACCGCGGGAGTTTGGAAACATTCAGTACTTC
-	TRBV27	TRBJ2-2	-	17	CASSPDRDKGNTGELFF	TGTGCCAGCAGTCCAGACCGGGACAAGGGGAACACCGGGGAGCTGTTTTTT
-	TRBV7-8	TRBJ2-6	-	18	CASSLGGALISGANGLTF	TGTGCCAGCAGCTTAGGGGGCGCCCTTATCTCTGGGGCCAACGGCCTGACTTTC
-	TRBV11-2	TRBJ2-7	-	11	CASSFRDEQYF	TGTGCCAGCAGCTTTCGAGACGAGCAGTACTTC
-	TRBV16	TRBJ2-7	TRBD1	14	CASSQGDSSYEQYF	TGTGCCAGCAGCCAAGGGGACAGCTCCTACGAGCAGTACTTC
-	TRBV2	TRBJ2-7	TRBD2	15	CASSEGPSGGYEQYF	TGTGCCAGCAGTGAAGGCCCTAGCGGGGGGTACGAGCAGTACTTC
-	TRBV5-1	TRBJ2-7	TRBD2	16	CASSSVLAGITYEQYF	TGCGCCAGCAGCTCGGTACTAGCGGGAATTACCTACGAGCAGTACTTC
once	TRBV7-9	TRBJ2-2	TRBD2	19	CASSQSGTSGRANTGELFF	TGTGCCAGCAGCCAATCCGGGACTAGCGGGAGGGCGAACACCGGGGAGCTGTTTTTT
once	TRBV7-3	TRBJ2-2	-	12	CASSLSGGELFF	TGTGCCAGCAGCTTATCCGGCGGGGAGCTGTTTTTT
-	TRBV5-1	TRBJ2-3	-	15	CASSLQGHGTDTQYF	TGCGCCAGCAGCTTACAGGGCCACGGGACAGATACGCAGTATTTT
-	TRBV18	TRBJ2-3	-	18	CASSPLRFAGSKTDTQYF	TGTGCCAGCTCACCACTTCGTTTCGCCGGGAGCAAAACAGATACGCAGTATTTT
-	TRBV28	TRBJ1-2	TRBD1	13	CASSETGVYGYTF	TGTGCCAGCAGTGAGACAGGGGTCTATGGCTACACCTTC
-	TRBV7-7	TRBJ2-3	-	13	CASSSSPENTQYF	TGTGCCAGCAGCTCTAGCCCGGAGAATACGCAGTATTTT
-	TRBV5-1	TRBJ2-5	-	13	CASSREPITEQYF	TGCGCCAGCTCCAGGGAACCGATTACTGAGCAGTACTTC
-	TRBV15	TRBJ2-7	-	15	CATGFPASLVGEQYF	TGTGCCACCGGGTTTCCGGCTAGCCTCGTGGGGGAGCAGTACTTC
once	TRBV6-5	TRBJ2-3	TRBD2	16	CASSYGLAASTDTQYF	TGTGCCAGCAGTTACGGGCTAGCGGCTAGCACAGATACGCAGTATTTT
-	TRBV27	TRBJ2-3	-	16	CASSSSTGPLTDAQYF	TGTGCCAGCAGTTCCTCGACAGGCCCGCTCACAGATGCGCAGTATTTT
once	TRBV4-1	TRBJ2-5	TRBD2	16	CASSRGPAGGQETQYF	TGCGCCAGCAGCCGCGGGCCAGCGGGGGGACAAGAGACCCAGTACTTC
-	TRBV14	TRBJ2-7	TRBD2	15	CASSLWSSGSSVQYF	TGTGCCAGCAGCCTCTGGTCTAGCGGGAGTTCGGTGCAGTACTTC
once	TRBV19	TRBJ2-7	TRBD1	15	CASSLDRGLSYEQYF	TGTGCCAGCAGCCTAGACAGGGGACTCTCCTACGAGCAGTACTTC
-	TRBV21-1	TRBJ2-7	-	16	CASSKVAGGTSYEQYF	-
-	TRBV7-9	TRBJ1-1	-	15	CASSLAVGEFTEAFF	TGTGCCAGCAGCTTAGCAGTCGGTGAATTCACTGAAGCTTTCTTT
few	TRBV5-6	TRBJ1-4	TRBD1	13	CASSGTGDEKLFF	TGTGCCAGCAGCGGGACAGGGGACGAAAAACTGTTTTTT